This T cell receptor (beta chain) was recorded in a study of CD8+ T cells in alopecia areata. At the level of the study: Patients received oral tofacitinib, 5 to 10 mg twice daily, for moderate-to-severe alopecia areata.

Study observations and caveats: TCRs were shared less clearly across patients than in mice, possibly for HLA-related reasons. Compared with normal scalp, lesional scalp had higher clonality and more expanded CD8+ clones.

For this clone: The antigen is unknown.

CDR1 is GTSNPN and CDR2 is SVGIG in the germline V gene (reference sequence). V shed 3 bases and J shed 8 bases, with 21 bases lying between them. There are 15 residues in the CDR3. Sequencing used cDNA as its template, made by extracting RNA and reverse transcribing it. The table came from immunoSEQ multiplex PCR; TCRdb's copy has only in-frame clones and leaves some out. The table has about 97,000 clones, 41% seen once. Sequencing was carried out using CD4+ T cells sorted from blood. The origin of this receptor is a human donor with alopecia areata. V is TRBV30 and J is TRBJ2-3, with D perhaps TRBD2 (5 bases). CDR3 sequence (DNA): TGTGCCTGGAGGGTGGACTGGATGACATCAGTTACGCAGTATTTT. This translates into CAWRVDWMTSVTQYF.